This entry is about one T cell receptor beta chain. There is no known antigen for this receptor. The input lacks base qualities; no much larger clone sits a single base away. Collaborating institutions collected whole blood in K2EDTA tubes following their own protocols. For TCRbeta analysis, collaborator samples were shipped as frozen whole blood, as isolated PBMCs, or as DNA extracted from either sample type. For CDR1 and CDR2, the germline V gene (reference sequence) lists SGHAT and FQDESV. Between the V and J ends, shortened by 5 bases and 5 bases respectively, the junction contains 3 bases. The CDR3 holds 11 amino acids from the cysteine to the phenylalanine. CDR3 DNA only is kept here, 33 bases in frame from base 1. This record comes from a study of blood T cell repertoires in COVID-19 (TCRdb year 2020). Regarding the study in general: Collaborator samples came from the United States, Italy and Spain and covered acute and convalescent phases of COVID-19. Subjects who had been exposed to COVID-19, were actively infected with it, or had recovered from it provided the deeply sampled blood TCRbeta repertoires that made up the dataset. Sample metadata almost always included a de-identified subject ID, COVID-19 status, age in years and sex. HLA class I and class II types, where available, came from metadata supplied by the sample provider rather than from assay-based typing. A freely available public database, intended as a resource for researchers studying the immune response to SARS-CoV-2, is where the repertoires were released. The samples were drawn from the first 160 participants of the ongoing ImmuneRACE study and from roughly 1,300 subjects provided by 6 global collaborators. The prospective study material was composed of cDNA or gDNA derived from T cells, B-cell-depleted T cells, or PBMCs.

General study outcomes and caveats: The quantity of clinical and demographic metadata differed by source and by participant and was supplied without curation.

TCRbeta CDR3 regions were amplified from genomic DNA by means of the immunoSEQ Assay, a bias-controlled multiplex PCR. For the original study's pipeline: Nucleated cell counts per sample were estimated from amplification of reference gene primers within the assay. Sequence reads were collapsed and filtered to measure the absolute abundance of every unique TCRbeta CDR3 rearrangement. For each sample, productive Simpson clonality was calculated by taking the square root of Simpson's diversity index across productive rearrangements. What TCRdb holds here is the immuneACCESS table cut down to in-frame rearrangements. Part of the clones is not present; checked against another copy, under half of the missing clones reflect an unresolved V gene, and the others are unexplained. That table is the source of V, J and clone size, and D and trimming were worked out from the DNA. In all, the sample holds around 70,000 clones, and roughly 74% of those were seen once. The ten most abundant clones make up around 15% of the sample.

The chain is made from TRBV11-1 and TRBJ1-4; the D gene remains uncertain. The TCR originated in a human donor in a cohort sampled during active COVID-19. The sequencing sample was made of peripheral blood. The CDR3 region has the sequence CASSLNEKLFF. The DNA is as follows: TGTGCCAGCAGCCTCAATGAAAAACTGTTTTTT.